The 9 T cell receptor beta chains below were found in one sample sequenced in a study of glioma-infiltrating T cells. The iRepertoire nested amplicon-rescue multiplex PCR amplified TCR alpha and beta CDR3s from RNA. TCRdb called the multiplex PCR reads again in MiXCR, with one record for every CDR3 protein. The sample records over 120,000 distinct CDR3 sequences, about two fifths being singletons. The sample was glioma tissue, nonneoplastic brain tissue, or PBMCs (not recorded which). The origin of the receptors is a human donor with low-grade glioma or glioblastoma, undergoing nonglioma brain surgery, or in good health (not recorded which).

The CDR3 DNA sequence: TGTGCCAGCAGCTTAACGCAGGGGGCCGTAGCTTTCTTT. Encoded protein: CASSLTQGAVAFF. The chain employs TRBV7-3 and TRBJ1-1, with TRBD1 identical over 8 bases. CDR1 is SGHTA, CDR2 FQGTGA, per germline. With 0 bases clipped from V and 10 bases from J, the junction kept 4 bases outside the gene matches. The CDR3 is 13 residues long.

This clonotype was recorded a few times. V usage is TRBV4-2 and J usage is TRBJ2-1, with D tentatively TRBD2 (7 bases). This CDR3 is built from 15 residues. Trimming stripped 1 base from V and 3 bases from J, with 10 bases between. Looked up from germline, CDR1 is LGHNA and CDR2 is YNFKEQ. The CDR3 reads CASSQAGGNYNEQFF. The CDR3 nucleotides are TGTGCCAGCAGCCAAGCGGGGGGCAACTACAATGAGCAGTTCTTC.

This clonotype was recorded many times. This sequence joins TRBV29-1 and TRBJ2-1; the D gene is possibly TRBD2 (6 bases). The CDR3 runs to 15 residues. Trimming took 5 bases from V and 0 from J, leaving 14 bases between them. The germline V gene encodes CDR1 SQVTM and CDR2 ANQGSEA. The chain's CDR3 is CSVTKGAGSYNEQFF. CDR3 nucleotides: TGCAGCGTTACGAAAGGAGCGGGCTCCTACAATGAGCAGTTCTTC.

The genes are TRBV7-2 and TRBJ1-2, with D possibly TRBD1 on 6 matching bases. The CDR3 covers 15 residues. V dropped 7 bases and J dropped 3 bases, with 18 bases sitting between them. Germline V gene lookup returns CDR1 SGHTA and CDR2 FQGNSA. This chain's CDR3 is CASILIRGVDYGYTF. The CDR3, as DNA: TGTGCCAGCATACTCATTAGGGGGGTCGACTATGGCTACACCTTC.

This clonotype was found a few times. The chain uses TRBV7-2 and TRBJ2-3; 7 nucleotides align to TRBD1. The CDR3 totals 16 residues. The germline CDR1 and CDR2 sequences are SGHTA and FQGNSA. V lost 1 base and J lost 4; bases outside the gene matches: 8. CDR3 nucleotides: TGTGCCAGCAGCTTAGAAGGGGGCAGGGGCCCAGATACGCAGTATTTT. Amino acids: CASSLEGGRGPDTQYF.

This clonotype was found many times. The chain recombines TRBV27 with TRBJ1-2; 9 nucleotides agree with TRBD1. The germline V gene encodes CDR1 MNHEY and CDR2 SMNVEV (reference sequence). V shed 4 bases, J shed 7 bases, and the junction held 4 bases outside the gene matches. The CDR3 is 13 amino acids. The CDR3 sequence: CASSSGQGGGYTF. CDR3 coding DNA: TGTGCCAGCAGTTCGGGACAGGGTGGTGGCTACACCTTC.

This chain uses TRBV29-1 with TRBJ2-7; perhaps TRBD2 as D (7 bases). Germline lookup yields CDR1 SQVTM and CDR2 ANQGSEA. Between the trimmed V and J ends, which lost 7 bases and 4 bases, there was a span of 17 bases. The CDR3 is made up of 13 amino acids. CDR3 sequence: CSAGGDIGYEQYF. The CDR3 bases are TGCAGCGCTGGGGGGGACATTGGGTACGAGCAGTACTTC.

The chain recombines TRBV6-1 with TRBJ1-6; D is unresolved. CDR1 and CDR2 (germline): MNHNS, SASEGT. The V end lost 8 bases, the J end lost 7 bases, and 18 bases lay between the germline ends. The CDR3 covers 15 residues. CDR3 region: CASALRIRVNSPLHF. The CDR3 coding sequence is TGTGCCAGCGCCCTACGGATAAGGGTAAATTCACCCCTCCACTTT.

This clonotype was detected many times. The CDR3 sequence is CASSFSGVPTEAFF. In nucleotides, the CDR3 is TGTGCCAGCAGTTTCAGTGGGGTTCCCACTGAAGCTTTCTTT. The chain is built from TRBV27 and TRBJ1-1; no clear D. Between the trimmed V and J ends, which lost 3 bases and 4 bases, there was a span of 12 bases. Germline V gene lookup returns CDR1 MNHEY and CDR2 SMNVEV (reference sequence). This CDR3 has 14 amino acids.